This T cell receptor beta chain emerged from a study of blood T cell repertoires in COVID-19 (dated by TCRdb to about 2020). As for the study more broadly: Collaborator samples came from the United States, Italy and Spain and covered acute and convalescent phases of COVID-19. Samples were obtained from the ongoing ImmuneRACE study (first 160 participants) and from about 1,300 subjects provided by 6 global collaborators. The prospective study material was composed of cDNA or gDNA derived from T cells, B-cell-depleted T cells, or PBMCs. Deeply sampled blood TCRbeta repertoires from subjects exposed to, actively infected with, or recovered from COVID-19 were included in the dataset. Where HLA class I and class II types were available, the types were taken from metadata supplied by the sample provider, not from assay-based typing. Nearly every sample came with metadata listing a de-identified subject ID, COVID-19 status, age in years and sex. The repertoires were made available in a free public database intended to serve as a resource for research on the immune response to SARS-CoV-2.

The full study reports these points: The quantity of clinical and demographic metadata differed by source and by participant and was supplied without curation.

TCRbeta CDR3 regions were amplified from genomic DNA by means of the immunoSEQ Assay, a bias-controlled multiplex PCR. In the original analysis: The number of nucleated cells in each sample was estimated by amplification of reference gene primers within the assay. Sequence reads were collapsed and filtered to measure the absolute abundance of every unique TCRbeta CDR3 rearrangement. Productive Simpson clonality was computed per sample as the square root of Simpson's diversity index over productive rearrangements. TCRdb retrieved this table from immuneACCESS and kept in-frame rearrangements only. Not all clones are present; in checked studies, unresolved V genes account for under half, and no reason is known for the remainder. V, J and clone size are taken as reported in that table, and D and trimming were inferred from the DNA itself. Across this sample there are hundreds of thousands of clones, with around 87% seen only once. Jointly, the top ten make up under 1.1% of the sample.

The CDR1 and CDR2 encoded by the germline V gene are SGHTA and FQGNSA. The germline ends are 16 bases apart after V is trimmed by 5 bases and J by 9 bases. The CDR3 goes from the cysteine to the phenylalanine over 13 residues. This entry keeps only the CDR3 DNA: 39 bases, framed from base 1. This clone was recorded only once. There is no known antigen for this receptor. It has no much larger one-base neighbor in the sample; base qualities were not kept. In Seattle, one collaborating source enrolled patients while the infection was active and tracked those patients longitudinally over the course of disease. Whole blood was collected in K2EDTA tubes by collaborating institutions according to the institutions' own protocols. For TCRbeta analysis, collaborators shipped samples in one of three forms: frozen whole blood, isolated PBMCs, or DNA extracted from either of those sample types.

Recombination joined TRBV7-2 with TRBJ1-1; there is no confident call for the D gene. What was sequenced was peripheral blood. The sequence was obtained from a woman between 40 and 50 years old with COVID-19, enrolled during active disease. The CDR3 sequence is CASSPPGGRKAFF. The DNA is TGTGCCAGCAGCCCCCCCGGCGGGCGGAAAGCTTTCTTT.